A single sample is the source of the 6 T cell receptor beta chains below, sequenced in a study of T cell responses to AZD1222 COVID-19 vaccine. Sequenced by immunoSEQ multiplex PCR; TCRdb stores in-frame clones only, minus some. This sample has some 95,000 clones; 85% to 90% occur once, and the top ten carry 3.7%. The specimen was peripheral blood, collected on day 0 of AZD1222 vaccination. All receptors come from an adult in good health.

DNA for the CDR3: TGTGCCAGCAGCCAAGATAGGACTAGCGGGGGGGCCTGGGAGACCCAGTACTTC. It yields the protein CASSQDRTSGGAWETQYF. The chain recombines TRBV3-1 (or the pseudogene TRBV3-2) with TRBJ2-5, with 15 bases fitting TRBD2. This CDR3 has 18 residues. CDR1 and CDR2 (germline): LGHDT, YNNKEL (reference sequence). Germline trimming cut 0 bases from V and 5 bases from J; bases unmatched to any gene: 7.

This chain connects TRBV7-2 to TRBJ2-7; D call uncertain. Trimming removed 2 bases from V and 7 bases from J, with 6 bases in between. This CDR3 is 11 amino acids long. Germline V lookup: CDR1 SGHTA, CDR2 FQGNSA. The CDR3 sequence: CASSLQVEQYF. The CDR3 DNA sequence: TGTGCCAGCAGCTTACAAGTGGAGCAGTACTTC. The full variable domain, its missing parts supplied by reference TRBV7-2 and TRBJ2-7, is GAGVSQSPSNKVTEKGKDVELRCDPISGHTALYWYRQSLGQGLEFLIYFQGNSAPDKSGLPSDRFSAERTGGSVSTLTIQRTQQEDSAVYLCASSLQVEQYFGPGTRLTVT.

J is TRBJ1-3 and V is TRBV4-3; D is uncertain. This CDR3 has 16 residues. Trimming shortened V by 3 bases and J by 0 bases, and 12 bases separated the two germline ends. In germline, CDR1 is LGHNA, CDR2 YSLEER. The DNA for the CDR3 is TGCGCCAGCAGCCAGACCGCCCAGTACTCTGGAAACACCATATATTTT. It is translated as CASSQTAQYSGNTIYF.

V is TRBV9 and J is TRBJ1-3; possibly TRBD1 for D (5 bases). CDR1 is SGDLS, CDR2 YYNGEE, per germline. This CDR3 is 17 amino acids long. V lost 3 bases and J lost 3, with 19 bases in between. CDR3 nucleotide sequence: TGTGCCAGCAGCGAGGGGAGGGGCAGGGTTTATGGAAACACCATATATTTT. Protein product: CASSEGRGRVYGNTIYF.

The chain uses TRBV27 and TRBJ1-4; 9 bases line up with TRBD1. There are 14 residues in the CDR3. Losses at the gene ends were 3 bases for V and 7 bases for J; bases not matched to a gene: 3. Germline values: CDR1 MNHEY, CDR2 SMNVEV (reference sequence). This CDR3 reads CASSLTGGTEKLFF. CDR3 coding DNA: TGTGCCAGCAGTTTGACAGGGGGGACTGAAAAACTGTTTTTT. Supplemented by reference TRBV27 and TRBJ1-4, the full variable domain reads EAQVTQNPRYLITVTGKKLTVTCSQNMNHEYMSWYRQDPGLGLRQIYYSMNVEVTDKGDVPEGYKVSRKEKRNFPLILESPSPNQTSLYFCASSLTGGTEKLFFGSGTQLSVL.

The chain has TRBV28 and TRBJ1-2, with TRBD1 matching over 7 bases. Trimming at V came to 6 bases and at J to 6 bases, leaving 13 bases not matched to a gene. The CDR3 is 15 amino acids. The germline V gene has CDR1 MDHEN and CDR2 SYDVKM. This CDR3 is CASRSGTEVFNGYTF. CDR3 in DNA: TGTGCCAGCAGATCCGGGACAGAAGTGTTTAATGGCTACACCTTC.